These 7 T cell receptor beta chains were all obtained from the same sample, sequenced in a study of cytomegalovirus exposure and HLA in healthy donors. The PCR made use of 60 Vbeta and 13 Jbeta primers. Profiling relied on immunoSEQ multiplex PCR, and the TCRdb table lists in-frame clones only, not all of them. This sample carries approximately 100,000 clones, around 62% of them seen once, and the ten largest clones take less than 4.5%. The sequencing sample was made of PBMCs. Receptors originate from a man aged 30 to 45 in good health and CMV-seropositive.

The V call is TRBV5-1, the J call TRBJ1-4, with D uncertain. Trimming shortened V by 5 bases and J by 7 bases, and 12 bases separated the two germline ends. Germline V gene data show CDR1 as SGHRS and CDR2 as YFSETQ. The CDR3 is 13 amino acids. The CDR3 reads CASRRGNSEKLFF. Here the CDR3 DNA reads TGCGCCAGCAGGAGAGGGAATAGTGAAAAACTGTTTTTT.

This clone was detected many times. The V gene is TRBV5-6, the J gene TRBJ1-2, with D possibly matching TRBD1 (5 bases). V lost 4 bases and J lost 12, with 16 bases in between. CDR1 is SGHDT, CDR2 YYEEEE, per germline. This CDR3 region has 12 residues. The CDR3 DNA reads TGTGCCAGCAGCCTGGAACAGGCTCGGGACACCTTC. This sequence encodes CASSLEQARDTF.

The chain carries TRBV6-1 and TRBJ2-7; D remains unclear. The CDR3 is 14 amino acids. In germline, CDR1 is MNHNS, CDR2 SASEGT. Trimming took off 11 bases at V and 5 bases at J, with 22 bases between the two ends. The CDR3 sequence: CALKTRLADNEQYF. The CDR3 DNA sequence: TGTGCCCTCAAAACTCGACTGGCCGATAACGAGCAGTACTTC.

This chain links TRBV5-8 with TRBJ1-6, with a weak D call TRBD1 (6 bases). Trimming took 5 bases from V and 1 from J, leaving 16 bases between them. CDR1 and CDR2 (germline): SGHTS, YDEGEE. This CDR3 spans 17 amino acids. The CDR3 sequence: CASRPAGEGSYNSPLHF. The CDR3 coding sequence is TGTGCCAGCAGACCAGCAGGGGAGGGGTCCTATAATTCACCCCTCCACTTT. The full variable domain, its missing parts supplied by reference TRBV5-8 and TRBJ1-6, is EAGVTQSPTHLIKTRGQQATLRCSPISGHTSVYWYQQALGLGLQFLLWYDEGEERNRGNFPPRFSGRQFPNYSSELNVNALELEDSALYLCASRPAGEGSYNSPLHFGNGTRLTVT.

The chain combines TRBV6-1 with TRBJ2-3; TRBD1 might be the D (6 bases). V was cut by 7 bases and J by 0 bases, with 11 bases left in between. This CDR3 has 14 residues. Germline lookup yields CDR1 MNHNS and CDR2 SASEGT. This CDR3 reads CASTLQGSTDTQYF. Written as DNA, the CDR3 is TGTGCCAGCACCTTACAGGGAAGCACAGATACGCAGTATTTT.

The genes are TRBV10-3 and TRBJ1-4; D is undetermined. Germline CDR1 reads ENHRY; CDR2 reads SYGVKD. The CDR3 totals 12 residues. V was pared by 5 bases and J by 2 bases, with 3 bases between. CDR3 nucleotide sequence: TGTGCCATCAGTCCTACTAATGAAAAACTGTTTTTT. Its protein is CAISPTNEKLFF.

V and J are TRBV4-1 and TRBJ1-4; D is possibly TRBD1 (5 bases). Trimming left V 5 bases short and J 7 bases short, with 20 bases between. Germline-derived CDR1 and CDR2 are MGHRA and YSYEKL. There are 16 residues in the CDR3. CDR3: CASSSGGGGNIEKLFF. CDR3 in DNA: TGCGCCAGCAGCTCCGGAGGTGGGGGGAATATTGAAAAACTGTTTTTT.